This T cell receptor (beta chain) was identified during a study of blood T cell repertoires in COVID-19. The wider study: Acute-phase and convalescent COVID-19 samples originated in the United States, Italy and Spain. The analysed material was cDNA or gDNA that came from T cells, B-cell-depleted T cells, or PBMCs.

Germline V gene lookup returns CDR1 PRHDT and CDR2 FYEKMQ (reference sequence). The CDR3 has 16 amino acids. The trim removed 6 bases at V and 0 bases at J, leaving 10 bases unmatched. In the source study's methods: Amplifying reference gene primers gave estimates of nucleated cell counts. TCRdb's copy holds only in-frame clones and misses some; the assay was immunoSEQ multiplex PCR. That table gives V, J and clone size, and the DNA gave D and trimming. The sample includes tens of thousands of clones, about 81% of them seen just once. The sequence derives from a human donor in a cohort sampled during active COVID-19. The chain joins TRBV13 to TRBJ2-5; 7 bases fit TRBD1. The material sequenced was peripheral blood. Here the CDR3 reads CASSYNRGLYQETQYF. The CDR3 nucleotides read TGTGCCAGCAGTTATAACAGGGGCTTATACCAAGAGACCCAGTACTTC. The entire variable domain, with the rest obtained from reference TRBV13 and TRBJ2-5, is as follows: AAGVIQSPRHLIKEKRETATLKCYPIPRHDTVYWYQQGPGQDPQFLISFYEKMQSDKGSIPDRFSAQQFSDYHSELNMSSLELGDSALYFCASSYNRGLYQETQYFGPGTRLLVL.